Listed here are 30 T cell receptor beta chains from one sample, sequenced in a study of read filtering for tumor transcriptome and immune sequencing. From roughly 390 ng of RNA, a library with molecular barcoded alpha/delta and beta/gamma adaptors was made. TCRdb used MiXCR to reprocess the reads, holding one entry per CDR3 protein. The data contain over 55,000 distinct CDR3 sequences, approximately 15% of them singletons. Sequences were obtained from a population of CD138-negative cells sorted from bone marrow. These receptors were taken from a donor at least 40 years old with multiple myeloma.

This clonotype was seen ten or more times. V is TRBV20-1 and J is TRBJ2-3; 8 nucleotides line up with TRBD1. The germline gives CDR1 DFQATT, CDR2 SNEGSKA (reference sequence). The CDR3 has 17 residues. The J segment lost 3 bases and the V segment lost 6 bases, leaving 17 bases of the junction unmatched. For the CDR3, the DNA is TGCAGTGCGTCTGACAGGGGTAACTCAAGGGGGACAGATACGCAGTATTTT. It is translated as CSASDRGNSRGTDTQYF.

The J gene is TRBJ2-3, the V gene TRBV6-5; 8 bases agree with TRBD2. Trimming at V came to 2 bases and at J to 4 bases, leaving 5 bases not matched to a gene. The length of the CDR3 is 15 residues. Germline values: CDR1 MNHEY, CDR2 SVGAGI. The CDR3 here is CASSYRREVPDTQYF. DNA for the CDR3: TGTGCCAGCAGTTACAGGCGGGAGGTGCCAGATACGCAGTATTTT.

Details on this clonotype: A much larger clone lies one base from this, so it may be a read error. Here the CDR3 DNA reads TGTGCCAACAGTTTAGGTTACTATAATGAGCAGTTCTTC. It encodes CANSLGYYNEQFF. The chain uses TRBV12-3 or TRBV12-4 and TRBJ2-1; D remains ambiguous. The CDR3 runs to 13 residues.

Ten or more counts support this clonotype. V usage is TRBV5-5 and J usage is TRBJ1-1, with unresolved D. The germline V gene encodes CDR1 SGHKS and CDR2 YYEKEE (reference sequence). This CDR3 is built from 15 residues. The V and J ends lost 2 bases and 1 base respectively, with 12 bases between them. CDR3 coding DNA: TGTGCCAGCAGCTTTGATCCCCAGGCGAACACTGAAGCTTTCTTT. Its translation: CASSFDPQANTEAFF.

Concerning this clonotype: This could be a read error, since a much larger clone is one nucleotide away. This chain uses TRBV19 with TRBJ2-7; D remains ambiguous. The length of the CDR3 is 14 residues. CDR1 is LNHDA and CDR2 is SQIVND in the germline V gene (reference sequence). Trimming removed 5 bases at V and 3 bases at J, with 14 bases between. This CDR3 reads CASSFNSRNYEQYF. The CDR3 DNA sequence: TGTGCCAGTAGTTTTAATAGCCGGAACTACGAGCAGTACTTC.

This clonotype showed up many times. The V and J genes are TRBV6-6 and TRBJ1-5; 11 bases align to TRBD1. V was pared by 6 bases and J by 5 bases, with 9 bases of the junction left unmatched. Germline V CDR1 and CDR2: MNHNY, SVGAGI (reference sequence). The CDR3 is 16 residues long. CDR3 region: CASRPDRGRVDQPQHF. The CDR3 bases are TGTGCCAGCAGACCGGACAGGGGGCGCGTAGATCAGCCCCAGCATTTT.

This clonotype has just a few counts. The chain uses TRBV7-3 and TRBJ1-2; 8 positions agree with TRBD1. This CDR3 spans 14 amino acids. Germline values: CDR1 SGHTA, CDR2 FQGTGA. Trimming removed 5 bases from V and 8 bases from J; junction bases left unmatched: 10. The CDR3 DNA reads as TGTGCCAGCAGCCCCTCGACAGGGGTTGAAGGCTACACCTTC. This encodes CASSPSTGVEGYTF.

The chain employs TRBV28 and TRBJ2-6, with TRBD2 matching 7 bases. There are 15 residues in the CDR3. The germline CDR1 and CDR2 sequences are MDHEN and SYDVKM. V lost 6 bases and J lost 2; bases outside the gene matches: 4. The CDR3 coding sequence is TGTGCCAGCAGCCTGGGGGGGGCTGGGGCCAACGTCCTGACTTTC. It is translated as CASSLGGAGANVLTF.

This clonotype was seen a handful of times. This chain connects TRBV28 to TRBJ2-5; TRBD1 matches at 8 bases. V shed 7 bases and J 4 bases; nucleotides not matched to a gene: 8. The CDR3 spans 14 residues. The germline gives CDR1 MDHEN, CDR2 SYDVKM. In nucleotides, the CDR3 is TGTGCCAGCAAGGGAATCACAGGGGGAGAGACCCAGTACTTC. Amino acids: CASKGITGGETQYF.

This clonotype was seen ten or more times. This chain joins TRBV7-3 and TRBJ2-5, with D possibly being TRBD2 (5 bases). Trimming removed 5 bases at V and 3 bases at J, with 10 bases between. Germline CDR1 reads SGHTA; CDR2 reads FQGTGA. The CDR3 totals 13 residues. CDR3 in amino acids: CASSRGQEETQYF. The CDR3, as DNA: TGTGCCAGCAGCCGCGGGCAAGAAGAGACCCAGTACTTC.

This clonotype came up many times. CDR3 nucleotides: TGCAGTGCTAGTGGACAAGCATACAATGAGCAGTTCTTC. Amino acid sequence: CSASGQAYNEQFF. The chain joins TRBV20-1 to TRBJ2-1; D may be TRBD1 (5 bases). The V gene lost 3 bases and the J gene lost 4 bases, with 10 bases spanning the gap. CDR1 and CDR2 (germline): DFQATT, SNEGSKA (reference sequence). The CDR3 spans 13 residues.

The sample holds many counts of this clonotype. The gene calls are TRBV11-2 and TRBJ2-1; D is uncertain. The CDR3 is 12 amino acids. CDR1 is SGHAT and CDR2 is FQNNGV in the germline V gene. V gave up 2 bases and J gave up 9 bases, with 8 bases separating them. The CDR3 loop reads CASSLHLTEQFF. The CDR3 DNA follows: TGTGCCAGCAGCTTACATCTCACTGAGCAGTTCTTC.

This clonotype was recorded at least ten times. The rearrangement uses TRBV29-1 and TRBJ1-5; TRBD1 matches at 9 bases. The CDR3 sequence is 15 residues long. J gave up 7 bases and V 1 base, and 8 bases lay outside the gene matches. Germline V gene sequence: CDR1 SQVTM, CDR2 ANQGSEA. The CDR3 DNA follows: TGCAGCGTTGAAGGGGGCCGGGACAGGGACCAGCCCCAGCATTTT. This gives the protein CSVEGGRDRDQPQHF.

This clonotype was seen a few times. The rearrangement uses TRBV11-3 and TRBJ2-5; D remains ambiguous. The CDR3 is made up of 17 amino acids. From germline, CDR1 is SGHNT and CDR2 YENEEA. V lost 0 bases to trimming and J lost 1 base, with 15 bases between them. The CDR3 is CASSLEEILQGQETQYF. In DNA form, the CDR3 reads TGTGCCAGCAGCTTAGAAGAAATACTACAAGGCCAAGAGACCCAGTACTTC.

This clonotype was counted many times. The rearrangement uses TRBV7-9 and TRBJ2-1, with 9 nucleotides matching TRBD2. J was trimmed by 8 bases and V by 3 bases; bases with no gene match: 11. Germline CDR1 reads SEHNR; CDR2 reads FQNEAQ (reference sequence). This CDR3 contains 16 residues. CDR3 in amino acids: CASSLVAGGPMYEQFF. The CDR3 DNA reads TGTGCCAGCAGCTTGGTTGCGGGAGGGCCGATGTATGAGCAGTTCTTC.

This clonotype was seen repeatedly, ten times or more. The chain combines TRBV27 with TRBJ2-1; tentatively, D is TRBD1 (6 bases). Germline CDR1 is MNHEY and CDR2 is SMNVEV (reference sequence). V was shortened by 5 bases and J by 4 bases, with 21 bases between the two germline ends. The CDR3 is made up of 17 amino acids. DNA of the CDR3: TGTGCCAGCAGTCGAATTACAGGGCTCTTATCGTACAATGAGCAGTTCTTC. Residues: CASSRITGLLSYNEQFF.

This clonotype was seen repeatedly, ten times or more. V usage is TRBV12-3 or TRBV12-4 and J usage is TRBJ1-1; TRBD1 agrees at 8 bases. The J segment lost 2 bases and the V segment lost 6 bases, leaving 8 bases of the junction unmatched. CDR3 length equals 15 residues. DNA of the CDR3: TGTGCCAGCAGCCGGAGCGGGACAGGAAACACTGAAGCTTTCTTT. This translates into CASSRSGTGNTEAFF.

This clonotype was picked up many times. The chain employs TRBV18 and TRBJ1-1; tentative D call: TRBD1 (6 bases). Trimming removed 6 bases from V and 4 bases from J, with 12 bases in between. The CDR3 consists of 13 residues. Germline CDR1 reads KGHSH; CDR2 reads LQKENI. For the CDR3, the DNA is TGTGCCAGCTCCTATGAGGGGGGCACTGAAGCTTTCTTT. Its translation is CASSYEGGTEAFF.

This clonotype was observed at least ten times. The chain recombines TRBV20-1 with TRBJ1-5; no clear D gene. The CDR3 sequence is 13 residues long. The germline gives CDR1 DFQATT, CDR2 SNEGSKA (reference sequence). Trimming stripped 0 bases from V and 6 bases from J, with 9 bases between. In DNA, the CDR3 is TGCAGTGCTAGAGAGGCTCTCTCTCAGCCCCAGCATTTT. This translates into CSAREALSQPQHF.

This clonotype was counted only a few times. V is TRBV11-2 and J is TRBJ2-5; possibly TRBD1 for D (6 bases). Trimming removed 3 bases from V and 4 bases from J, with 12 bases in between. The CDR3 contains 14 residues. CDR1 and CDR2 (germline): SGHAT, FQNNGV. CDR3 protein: CASSLFRGPETQYF. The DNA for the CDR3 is TGTGCCAGCAGCTTGTTCAGGGGCCCAGAGACCCAGTACTTC.

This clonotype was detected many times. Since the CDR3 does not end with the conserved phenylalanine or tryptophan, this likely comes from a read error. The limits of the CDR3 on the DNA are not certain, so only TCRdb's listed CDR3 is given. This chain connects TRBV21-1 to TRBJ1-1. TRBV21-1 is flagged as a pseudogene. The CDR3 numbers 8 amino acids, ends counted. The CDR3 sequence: CASRDIDV.

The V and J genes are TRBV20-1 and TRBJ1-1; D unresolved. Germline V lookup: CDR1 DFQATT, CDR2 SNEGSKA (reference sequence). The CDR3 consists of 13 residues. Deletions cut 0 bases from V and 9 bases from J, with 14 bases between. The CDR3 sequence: CSARDLLRQQAFF. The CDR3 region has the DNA TGCAGTGCTAGAGATCTTCTGAGACAACAAGCTTTCTTT.

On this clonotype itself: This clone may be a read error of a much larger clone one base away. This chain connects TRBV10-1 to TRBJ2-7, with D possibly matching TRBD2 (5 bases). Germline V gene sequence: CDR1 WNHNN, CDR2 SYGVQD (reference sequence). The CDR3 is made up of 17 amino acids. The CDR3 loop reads CACSEALRGGPSYEQYF. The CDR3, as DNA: TGCGCCTGCAGTGAGGCCCTGAGAGGCGGGCCTTCCTACGAGCAGTACTTC.

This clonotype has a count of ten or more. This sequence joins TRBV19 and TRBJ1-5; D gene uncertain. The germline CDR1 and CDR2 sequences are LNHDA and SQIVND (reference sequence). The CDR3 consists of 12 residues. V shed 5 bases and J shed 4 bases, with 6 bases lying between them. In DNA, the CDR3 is TGTGCCAGTAGTTACCCGAATCAGCCCCAGCATTTT. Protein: CASSYPNQPQHF.

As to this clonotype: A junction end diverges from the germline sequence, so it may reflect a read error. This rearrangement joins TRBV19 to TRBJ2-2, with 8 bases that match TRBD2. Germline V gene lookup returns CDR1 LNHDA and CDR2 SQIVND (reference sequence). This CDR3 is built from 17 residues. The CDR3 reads CARSIDRGTSVPGELFF. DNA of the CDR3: TGTGCCAGAAGTATAGACCGAGGGACTAGTGTCCCCGGGGAGCTGTTTTTT.

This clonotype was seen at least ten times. CDR3 region: CASSSDMVDPQHF. The CDR3 region has the DNA TGTGCCAGCAGCTCCGACATGGTCGACCCCCAGCATTTT. This chain joins TRBV28 and TRBJ1-5; no clear D. The V gene's germline CDR1 is MDHEN and CDR2 SYDVKM. V was cut by 6 bases and J by 10 bases, with 16 bases left in between. The CDR3 totals 13 residues.

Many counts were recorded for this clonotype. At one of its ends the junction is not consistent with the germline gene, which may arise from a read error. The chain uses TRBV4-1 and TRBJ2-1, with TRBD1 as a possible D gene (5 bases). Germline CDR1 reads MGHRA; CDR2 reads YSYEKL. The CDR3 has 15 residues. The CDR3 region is CASSQRWTDNNEQFF. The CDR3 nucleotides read TGTGCCAGCAGCCAACGGTGGACGGACAACAATGAGCAGTTCTTC.

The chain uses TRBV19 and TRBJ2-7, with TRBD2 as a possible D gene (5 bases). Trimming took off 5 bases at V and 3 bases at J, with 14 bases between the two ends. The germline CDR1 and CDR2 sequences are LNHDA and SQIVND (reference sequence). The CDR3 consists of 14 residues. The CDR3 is CASSLPGSLYEQYF. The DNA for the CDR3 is TGTGCCAGTAGTCTCCCGGGATCCCTCTACGAGCAGTACTTC.

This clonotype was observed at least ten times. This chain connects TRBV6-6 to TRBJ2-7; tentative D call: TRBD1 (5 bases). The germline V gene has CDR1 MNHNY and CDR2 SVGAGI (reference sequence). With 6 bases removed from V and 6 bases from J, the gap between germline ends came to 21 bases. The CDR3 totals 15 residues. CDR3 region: CASSPDKPMWAEQYF. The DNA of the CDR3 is TGTGCCAGCAGCCCGGACAAGCCCATGTGGGCCGAGCAGTACTTC.

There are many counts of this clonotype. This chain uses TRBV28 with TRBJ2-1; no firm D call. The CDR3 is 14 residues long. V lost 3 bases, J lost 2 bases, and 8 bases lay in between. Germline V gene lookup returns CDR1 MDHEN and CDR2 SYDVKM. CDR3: CASSFIGAYNEQFF. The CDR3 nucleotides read TGTGCCAGCAGTTTTATCGGAGCCTACAATGAGCAGTTCTTC.